The present T cell receptor (beta chain) was sequenced within a study of a mutant IDH1 vaccine in newly diagnosed glioma (dated by TCRdb to about 2021). Regarding the research as a whole: Across visits V03 through V10, patients got a total of eight vaccinations, given in weeks 1, 3, 5, 7, 11, 15, 19 and 23. Of the approximately 30 treated patients, approximately 62% were male and about 40% were female, and a mean age of 40.4 years was recorded. In the chemotherapy-containing groups, vaccination started alongside temozolomide cycles, whereas in patients who had radiotherapy alone it started 4-6 weeks after radiotherapy. Prior to enrollment, patients had been given standard therapy consisting of radiotherapy alone, temozolomide alone, or radiochemotherapy with temozolomide, with the combination given to most patients. Six visits were used for peripheral blood collection: V03 (baseline), V05, V07, V10, V12 and V13. Longitudinal TCRB deep sequencing was performed for 20 to 25 treated patients wherever samples were available for exploratory analyses. Paper-wide results and their limitations: Pseudoprogression appeared unrelated to alterations in the top peripheral T cell clonotypes detected by TCRB sequencing. Availability determined which PBMC samples were chosen for TCRB deep sequencing. Across multiple MHC alleles, vaccine-induced immune responses were seen in around 93% of patients. The authors noted that analyses of patient blood samples could not be reproduced because of sample limitations.

Sample time point, as interpreted from the label and publication: week 23, last vaccination. A 20-mer mutant IDH1 peptide at 300 micrograms in Montanide made up each vaccine dose, which was injected subcutaneously together with topical imiquimod. Donors had newly diagnosed WHO grade 3 or 4 IDH1-mutant astrocytomas with loss of nuclear ATRX. The samples were drawn from NOA16, a multicentre, single-arm, open-label phase I trial in Germany that tested a mutant IDH1 peptide vaccine in humans for the first time. Genomic DNA for TCRB sequencing was isolated from EDTA blood with the DNeasy Blood and Tissue Kit. Library generation was performed with the immunoSEQ multiplex PCR assay. Following the manufacturer's protocol, the hsTCRB Kit was used to amplify rearranged TCR beta chain sequences. TCRB libraries were sequenced on an Illumina MiSeq. Concerning the study's data processing: Demultiplexing, trimming and gene mapping were performed with the kit vendor's proprietary platform. Entries here come from immuneACCESS through TCRdb and include only in-frame sequences with V and J called. Some clones fail to appear in such tables; in the studies checked, an unresolved V gene covers under half of the shortfall, and the cause of the remainder is unknown. V, J and clone size reflect that table, while D and trimming were determined from the DNA. The sample has fewer than 45,000 clones on record, about 76% of them singletons. The ten largest clones take up less than 6.5% of the sample.

This clone was picked up one time. The target of this receptor is not known. It has no much larger one-base neighbor in the sample; base qualities were not kept. Via the germline V gene, CDR1 is SGDLS and CDR2 YYNGEE. Including the terminal cysteine and phenylalanine, the CDR3 comprises 14 residues. The kept DNA is CDR3 alone, 42 bases in frame from the first base. Germline trimming amounts to 5 bases on V and 7 bases on J, with 5 as the count of junction bases outside the gene matches. The receptor chain draws on TRBV9 and TRBJ1-5, with TRBD1 matching 11 junction bases. This receptor was identified in a man aged 50 to 60 with glioma. The sample consisted of PBMCs, taken from a glioma patient whose treatment included an IDH1 peptide vaccine. This receptor has the CDR3 CASSLGTGGQPQHF. In nucleotides, the sequence is TGTGCCAGCAGTCTGGGGACAGGGGGACAGCCCCAGCATTTT.